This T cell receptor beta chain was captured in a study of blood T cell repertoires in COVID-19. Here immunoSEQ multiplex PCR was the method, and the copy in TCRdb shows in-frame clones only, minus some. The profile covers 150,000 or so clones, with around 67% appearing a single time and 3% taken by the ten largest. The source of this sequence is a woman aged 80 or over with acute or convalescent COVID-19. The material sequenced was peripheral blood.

This CDR3 reads CASSLDDSNEKLFF. The CDR3 DNA reads TGCGCCAGCAGCCTCGACGACAGTAATGAAAAACTGTTTTTT. V gene TRBV4-1 combines with J gene TRBJ1-4, with D possibly being TRBD1 (5 bases). Trimming pared 4 bases from V and 4 bases from J, leaving 10 bases between. CDR3 size: 14 residues. CDR1 is MGHRA and CDR2 is YSYEKL in the germline V gene.